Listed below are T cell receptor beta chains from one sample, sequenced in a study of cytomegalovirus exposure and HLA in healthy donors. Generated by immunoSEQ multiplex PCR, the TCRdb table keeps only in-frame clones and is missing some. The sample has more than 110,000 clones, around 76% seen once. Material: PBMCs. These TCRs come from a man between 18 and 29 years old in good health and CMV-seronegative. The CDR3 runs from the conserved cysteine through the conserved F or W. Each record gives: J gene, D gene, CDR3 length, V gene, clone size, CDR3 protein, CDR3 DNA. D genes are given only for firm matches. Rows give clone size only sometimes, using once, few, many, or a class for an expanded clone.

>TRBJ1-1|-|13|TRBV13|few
CASSNRVFTEAFF
TGTGCCAGCAGCAACAGGGTATTCACTGAAGCTTTCTTT
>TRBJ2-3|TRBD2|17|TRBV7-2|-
CASSPTGTRVLTDTQYF
TGTGCCAGCAGCCCTACCGGGACTAGGGTTCTAACAGATACGCAGTATTTT
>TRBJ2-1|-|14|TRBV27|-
CASSNRDGSNEQFF
TGTGCCAGCAGTAACAGGGACGGTTCCAATGAGCAGTTCTTC
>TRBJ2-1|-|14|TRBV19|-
CASREGAVYNEQFF
TGTGCCAGTAGGGAGGGGGCGGTCTACAATGAGCAGTTCTTC
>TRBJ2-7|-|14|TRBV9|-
CASSVEVDPYEQYF
TGTGCCAGCAGCGTAGAAGTAGATCCCTACGAGCAGTACTTC
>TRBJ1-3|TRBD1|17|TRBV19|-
CASSWGQGRNSGNTIYF
TGTGCCAGTAGTTGGGGACAGGGGCGGAACTCTGGAAACACCATATATTTT
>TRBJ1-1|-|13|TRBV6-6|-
CASSKGRGTEAFF
TGTGCCAGCAGCAAGGGTAGAGGGACTGAAGCTTTCTTT
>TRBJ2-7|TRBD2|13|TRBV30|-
CASRGGGSYEQYF
TGTGCCTCAAGGGGCGGGGGGTCCTACGAGCAGTACTTC
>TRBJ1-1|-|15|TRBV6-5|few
CASRLQVLMNTEAFF
TGTGCCAGCAGACTCCAGGTCCTCATGAACACTGAAGCTTTCTTT
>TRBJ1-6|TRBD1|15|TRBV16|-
CASSHKVDRGSPLHF
TGTGCCAGCAGCCACAAAGTCGACAGGGGTTCTCCCCTCCACTTT
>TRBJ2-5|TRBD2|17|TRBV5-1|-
CASSFFLAGGPGETQYF
TGCGCCAGCAGCTTTTTTCTAGCGGGAGGGCCAGGGGAGACCCAGTACTTC
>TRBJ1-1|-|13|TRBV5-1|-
CASSYDGDYEAFF
TGCGCCAGCAGCTATGACGGAGACTATGAAGCTTTCTTT
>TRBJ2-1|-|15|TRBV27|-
CASSRQGISYNEQFF
TGTGCCAGCAGTCGGCAGGGGATTTCCTACAATGAGCAGTTCTTC
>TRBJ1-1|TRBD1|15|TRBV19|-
CASSITDRGFTEAFF
TGTGCCAGTAGCATAACCGACAGGGGTTTCACTGAAGCTTTCTTT
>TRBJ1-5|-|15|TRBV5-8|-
CASSFTVSRNQPQHF
TGTGCCAGCAGCTTCACGGTTAGTCGCAATCAGCCCCAGCATTTT
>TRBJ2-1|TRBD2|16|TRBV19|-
CASSIIAGGLYNEQFF
TGTGCCAGTAGTATTATAGCGGGAGGGCTCTACAATGAGCAGTTCTTC
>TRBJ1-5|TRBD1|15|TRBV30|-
CAWSFGTGYNQPQHF
TGTGCCTGGAGTTTCGGGACAGGATACAATCAGCCCCAGCATTTT
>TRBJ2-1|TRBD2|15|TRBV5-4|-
CASSPPAGEANEQFF
TGTGCCAGCAGCCCTCCAGCGGGAGAGGCAAATGAGCAGTTCTTC